These 9 T cell receptor beta chains share one sample of origin, sequenced in a study of T cells in Graves' hyperthyroidism and ophthalmopathy. What was amplified from RNA transcripts were TCR beta CDR3 regions. The HTBI primer set drove a first-round RT-PCR of the TCR CDR3. TCRdb called the multiplex PCR reads again in MiXCR, with one record for every CDR3 protein. The sample includes around 530,000 distinct CDR3 sequences, 17% of them seen just once. The specimen was blood. Receptors originate from a woman aged 18-30 years with Graves' ophthalmopathy.

In its sample, this clonotype was seen many times. The rearrangement links TRBV6-2 or TRBV6-3 to TRBJ2-7; D is unresolved. With 4 bases removed from V and 3 bases from J, the gap between germline ends came to 10 bases. CDR1 is MNHEY, CDR2 SVGEGT, per germline. The CDR3 has 13 amino acids. CDR3 nucleotides: TGTGCCAGCAGTTTCAACCGGTTCTACGAGCAGTACTTC. Translating gives CASSFNRFYEQYF.

Remarks on this clonotype: This may be a read error, as it is one base from a much larger clone. This chain uses TRBV6-2 or TRBV6-3 with TRBJ1-2, with D hard to call. The CDR3 consists of 16 residues. Germline assignment: CDR1 MNHEY and CDR2 SVGEGT. The CDR3 coding sequence is TGTGCCAACAGTTACTCGTCAGCGATCGCAGACTATGGCTACACCTTC. It yields the protein CANSYSSAIADYGYTF.

The CDR3 DNA sequence: TGTGCCAGCAGTTTTTTTAGGACTGGCTACACCTTC. It encodes CASSFFRTGYTF. The gene calls are TRBV12-3 or TRBV12-4 and TRBJ1-2; D is undetermined. This CDR3 is built from 12 residues. V lost 3 bases and J 7 bases, leaving 9 bases between the germline ends.

This clonotype was detected many times. CDR3 DNA sequence: TGTGCCAGCAGCCGCAGGGGGGCTTCCGCATACAATGAGCAGTTCTTC. Residues: CASSRRGASAYNEQFF. V and J are TRBV3-1 and TRBJ2-1; possible D gene TRBD1, 7 bases. The ends were cut back, 4 bases at V and 4 bases at J, with 17 bases in the middle. The germline CDR1 and CDR2 sequences are LGHDT and YNNKEL (reference sequence). CDR3 size: 16 residues.

This clonotype was counted many times. The chain employs TRBV3-1 and TRBJ1-2; 8 bases agree with TRBD1. The CDR3 spans 15 residues. Looked up from germline, CDR1 is LGHDT and CDR2 is YNNKEL (reference sequence). V was clipped by 0 bases and J by 2 bases; unmatched bases: 2. The CDR3 coding sequence is TGTGCCAGCAGCCAAGAAGCAGGGGGCAACTATGGCTACACCTTC. This sequence encodes CASSQEAGGNYGYTF.

This clonotype turned up a few times. The V call is TRBV7-3, the J call TRBJ2-3; D is possibly TRBD2 (6 bases). The CDR3 spans 15 residues. Germline CDR1 SGHTA, CDR2 FQGTGA. With 5 bases removed from V and 0 bases from J, the gap between germline ends came to 12 bases. CDR3 in DNA: TGTGCCAGCAGCCCGGGACTGATTAGCACAGATACGCAGTATTTT. Translated, it gives CASSPGLISTDTQYF.

V gene TRBV6-1 combines with J gene TRBJ1-5; TRBD1 matches 9 bases. Trimming at V came to 5 bases and at J to 3 bases, leaving 5 bases not matched to a gene. From germline, CDR1 is MNHNS and CDR2 SASEGT. The CDR3 contains 15 residues. The CDR3 here is CASSFGTGFNQPQHF. As DNA, the CDR3 is TGTGCCAGCAGTTTCGGGACAGGGTTCAATCAGCCCCAGCATTTT.

This clonotype has ten or more counts. The V call is TRBV7-2, the J call TRBJ2-3; 7 positions agree with TRBD1. Trimming removed 5 bases from V and 5 bases from J; junction bases left unmatched: 13. This CDR3 comprises 16 residues. Germline lookup yields CDR1 SGHTA and CDR2 FQGNSA. This CDR3 is CASSKRRDSSLDTQYF. CDR3 bases: TGTGCCAGCAGCAAACGCAGGGACAGCTCACTAGATACGCAGTATTTT. The full variable domain, completed using reference TRBV7-2 and TRBJ2-3, is GAGVSQSPSNKVTEKGKDVELRCDPISGHTALYWYRQSLGQGLEFLIYFQGNSAPDKSGLPSDRFSAERTGGSVSTLTIQRTQQEDSAVYLCASSKRRDSSLDTQYFGPGTRLTVL.

This clonotype was recorded at least ten times. The chain carries TRBV7-2 and TRBJ2-1; 7 bases line up with TRBD2. V shed 2 bases, J shed 10 bases, and the junction held 8 bases outside the gene matches. CDR1 SGHTA and CDR2 FQGNSA come from the germline V gene. This CDR3 is built from 14 residues. DNA for the CDR3: TGTGCCAGCAGCTTAAGCGGGACCGCAGGCGAGCAGTTCTTC. This translates into CASSLSGTAGEQFF.